This note documents a single T cell receptor beta chain sequence. The antigen it recognizes is unknown. The sample holds no much larger clone one base away, and base qualities are not on file. TCRbeta CDR3 regions were amplified from genomic DNA using the immunoSEQ Assay, a bias-controlled multiplex PCR. Regarding the original processing steps: The number of nucleated cells in each sample was estimated by amplification of reference gene primers within the assay. Sequence reads were collapsed and filtered to measure the absolute abundance of every unique TCRbeta CDR3 rearrangement. For each sample, productive Simpson clonality was calculated by taking the square root of Simpson's diversity index across productive rearrangements. TCRdb holds this immuneACCESS table with in-frame rearrangements only. Some clones are missing; in checked studies, unresolved V genes explain under half, and the rest has no known cause. V and J calls and clone size are given by that table; D and trimming were obtained from the DNA. The table for this sample lists 150,000 or so clones; roughly 79% of them were counted only once. The ten biggest clones cover roughly 8.4% of the sample.

The CDR3 runs 16 amino acids, cysteine and phenylalanine included. Only CDR3 DNA remains: 48 bases, in frame from the first base. Based on the germline V gene, the CDR1 and CDR2 sequences are MDHEN and SYDVKM. V is shortened by 3 bases, J by 4 bases, and the region joining them spans 18 bases. This entry is derived from a study of blood T cell repertoires in COVID-19 (dated by TCRdb to the early 2020s). For the wider study: Collaborator samples came from the United States, Italy and Spain and covered acute and convalescent phases of COVID-19. Sample metadata almost always included a de-identified subject ID, COVID-19 status, age in years and sex. Subjects who had been exposed to COVID-19, were actively infected with it, or had recovered from it provided the deeply sampled blood TCRbeta repertoires that made up the dataset. Where available, HLA class I and class II types were taken from metadata supplied by the sample provider and were not determined by assay-based typing. The prospective study material was composed of cDNA or gDNA derived from T cells, B-cell-depleted T cells, or PBMCs. A freely available public database, intended as a resource for researchers studying the immune response to SARS-CoV-2, is where the repertoires were released. Samples came from the ongoing ImmuneRACE study (first 160 participants) plus 1,254 subjects from 6 global collaborators. General findings and caveats noted by the study authors: The amount of clinical and demographic metadata varied by source and participant and was provided uncurated.

Each collaborating institution followed its own protocols to collect whole blood in K2EDTA tubes. For TCRbeta analysis, collaborators shipped samples as frozen whole blood, isolated PBMCs, or DNA extracted from either of those sample types. The origin of this receptor is a human donor with acute or convalescent COVID-19. The donor label of this sample is uncertain. The chain is assembled from TRBV28 and TRBJ1-2, with no confident D gene call. The material sequenced was peripheral blood. Here is the DNA: TGTGCCAGCAGTTTGGAATCCGTTGGCCGAGGCTATGGCTACACCTTC. This gives the protein CASSLESVGRGYGYTF.